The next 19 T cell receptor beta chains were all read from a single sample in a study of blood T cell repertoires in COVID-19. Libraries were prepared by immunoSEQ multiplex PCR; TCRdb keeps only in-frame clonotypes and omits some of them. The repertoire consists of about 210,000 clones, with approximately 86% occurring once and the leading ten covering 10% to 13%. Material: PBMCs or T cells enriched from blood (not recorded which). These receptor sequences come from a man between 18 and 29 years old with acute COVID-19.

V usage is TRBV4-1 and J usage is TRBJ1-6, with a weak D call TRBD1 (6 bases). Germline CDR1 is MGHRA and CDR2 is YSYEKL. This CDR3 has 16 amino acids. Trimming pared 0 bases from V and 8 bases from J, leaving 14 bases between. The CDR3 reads CASSQEPQGFYSPLHF. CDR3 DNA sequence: TGCGCCAGCAGCCAAGAACCACAGGGCTTTTATTCACCCCTCCACTTT.

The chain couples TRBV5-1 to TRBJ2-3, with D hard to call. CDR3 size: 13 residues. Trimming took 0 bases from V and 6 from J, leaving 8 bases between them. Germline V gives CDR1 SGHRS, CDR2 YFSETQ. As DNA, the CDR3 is TGCGCCAGCAGCTTGGAGACTGAGGATACGCAGTATTTT. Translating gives CASSLETEDTQYF.

CDR3 sequence reads: CAWSGVSQPQHF. The DNA of the CDR3 is TGTGCCTGGTCCGGGGTAAGTCAGCCCCAGCATTTT. The chain couples TRBV30 to TRBJ1-5; D is unresolved. The CDR3 extends over 12 amino acids. The V gene lost 5 bases and the J gene lost 6 bases, with 11 bases spanning the gap. Germline values: CDR1 GTSNPN, CDR2 SVGIG (reference sequence). The full variable domain, completed using reference TRBV30 and TRBJ1-5, is SQTIHQWPATLVQPVGSPLSLECTVEGTSNPNLYWYRQAAGRGLQLLFYSVGIGQISSEVPQNLSASRPQDRQFILSSKKLLLSDSGFYLCAWSGVSQPQHFGDGTRLSIL.

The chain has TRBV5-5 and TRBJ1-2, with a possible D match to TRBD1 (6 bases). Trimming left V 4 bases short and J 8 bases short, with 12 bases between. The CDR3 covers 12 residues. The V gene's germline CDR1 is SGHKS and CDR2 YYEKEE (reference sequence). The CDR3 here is CASSRGQEGYTF. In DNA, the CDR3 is TGTGCCAGCAGCCGGGGACAAGAAGGCTACACCTTC.

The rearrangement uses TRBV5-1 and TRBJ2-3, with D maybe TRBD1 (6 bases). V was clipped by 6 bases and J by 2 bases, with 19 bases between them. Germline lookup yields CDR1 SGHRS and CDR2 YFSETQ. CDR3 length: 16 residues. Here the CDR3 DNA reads TGCGCCAGCACCCCAGCCGGGACACCAGACACAGATACGCAGTATTTT. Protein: CASTPAGTPDTDTQYF. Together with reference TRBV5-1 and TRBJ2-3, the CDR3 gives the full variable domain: KAGVTQTPRYLIKTRGQQVTLSCSPISGHRSVSWYQQTPGQGLQFLFEYFSETQRNKGNFPGRFSGRQFSNSRSEMNVSTLELGDSALYLCASTPAGTPDTDTQYFGPGTRLTVL.

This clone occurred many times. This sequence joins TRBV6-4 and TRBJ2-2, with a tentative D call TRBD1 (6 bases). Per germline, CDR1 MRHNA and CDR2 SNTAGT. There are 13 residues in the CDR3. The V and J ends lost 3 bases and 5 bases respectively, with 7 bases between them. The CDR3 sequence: CASSETGTGELFF. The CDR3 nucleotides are TGTGCCAGCAGTGAAACAGGGACCGGGGAGCTGTTTTTT.

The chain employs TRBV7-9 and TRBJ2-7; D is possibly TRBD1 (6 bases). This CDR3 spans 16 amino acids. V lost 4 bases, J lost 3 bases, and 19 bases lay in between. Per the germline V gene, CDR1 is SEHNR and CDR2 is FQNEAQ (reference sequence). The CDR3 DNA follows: TGTGCCAGCAGCTCGACGAGGACAGCACCTAGCTACGAGCAGTACTTC. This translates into CASSSTRTAPSYEQYF.

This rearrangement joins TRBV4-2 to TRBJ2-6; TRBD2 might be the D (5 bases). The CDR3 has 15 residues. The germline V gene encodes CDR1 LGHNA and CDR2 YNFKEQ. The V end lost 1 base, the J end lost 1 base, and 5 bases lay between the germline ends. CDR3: CASSQGGSGANVLTF. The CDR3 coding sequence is TGTGCCAGCAGCCAAGGCGGGTCTGGGGCCAACGTCCTGACTTTC.

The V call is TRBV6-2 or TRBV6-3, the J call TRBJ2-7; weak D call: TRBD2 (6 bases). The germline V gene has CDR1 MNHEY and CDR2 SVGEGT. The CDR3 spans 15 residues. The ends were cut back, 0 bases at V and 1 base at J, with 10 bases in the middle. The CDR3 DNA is TGTGCCAGCAGTTACTCGGGGACTGGTTCCTACGAGCAGTACTTC. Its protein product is CASSYSGTGSYEQYF.

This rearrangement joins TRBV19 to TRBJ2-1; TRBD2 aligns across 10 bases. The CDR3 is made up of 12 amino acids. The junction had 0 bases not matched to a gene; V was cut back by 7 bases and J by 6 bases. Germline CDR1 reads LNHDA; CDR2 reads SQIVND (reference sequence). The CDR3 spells CASTSGSNEQFF. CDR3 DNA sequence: TGTGCCAGTACTAGCGGGAGCAATGAGCAGTTCTTC.

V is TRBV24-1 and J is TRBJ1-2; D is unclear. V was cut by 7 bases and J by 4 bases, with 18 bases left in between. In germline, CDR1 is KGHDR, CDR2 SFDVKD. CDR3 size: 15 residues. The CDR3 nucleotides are TGTGCCACCAGCCAAGCGGACGGGCTCCTCTATGGCTACACCTTC. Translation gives CATSQADGLLYGYTF.

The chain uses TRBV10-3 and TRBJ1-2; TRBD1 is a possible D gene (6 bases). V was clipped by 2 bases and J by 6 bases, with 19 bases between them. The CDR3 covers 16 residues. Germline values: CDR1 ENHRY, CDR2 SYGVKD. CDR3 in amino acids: CAISETLGQSFNGYTF. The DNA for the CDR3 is TGTGCCATCAGTGAGACTCTTGGACAGAGTTTTAATGGCTACACCTTC.

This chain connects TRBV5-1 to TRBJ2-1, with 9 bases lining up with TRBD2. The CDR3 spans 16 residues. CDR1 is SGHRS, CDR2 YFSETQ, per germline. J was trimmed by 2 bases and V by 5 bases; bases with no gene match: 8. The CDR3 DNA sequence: TGCGCCAGCAGACAACCTACTAGCGGGCCCTACAATGAGCAGTTCTTC. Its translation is CASRQPTSGPYNEQFF.

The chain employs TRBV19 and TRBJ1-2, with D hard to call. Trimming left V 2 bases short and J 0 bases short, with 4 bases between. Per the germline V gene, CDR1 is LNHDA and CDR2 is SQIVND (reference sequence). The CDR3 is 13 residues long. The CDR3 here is CASSILSNYGYTF. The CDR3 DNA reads TGTGCCAGTAGTATACTCTCTAACTATGGCTACACCTTC. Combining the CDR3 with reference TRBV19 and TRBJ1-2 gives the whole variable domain DGGITQSPKYLFRKEGQNVTLSCEQNLNHDAMYWYRQDPGQGLRLIYYSQIVNDFQKGDIAEGYSVSREKKESFPLTVTSAQKNPTAFYLCASSILSNYGYTFGSGTRLTVV.

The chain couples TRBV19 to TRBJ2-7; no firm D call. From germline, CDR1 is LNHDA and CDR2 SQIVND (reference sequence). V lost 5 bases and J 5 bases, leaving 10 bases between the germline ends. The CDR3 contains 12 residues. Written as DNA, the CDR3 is TGTGCCAGTAGTTTCCAGAACGACGAGCAGTACTTC. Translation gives CASSFQNDEQYF.

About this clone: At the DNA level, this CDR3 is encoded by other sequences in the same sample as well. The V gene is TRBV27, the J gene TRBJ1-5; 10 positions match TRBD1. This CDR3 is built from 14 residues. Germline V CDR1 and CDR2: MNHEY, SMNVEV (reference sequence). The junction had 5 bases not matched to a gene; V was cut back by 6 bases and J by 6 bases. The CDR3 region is CASSRQGAGQPQHF. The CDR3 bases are TGTGCCAGCAGCCGACAGGGGGCAGGTCAGCCCCAGCATTTT.

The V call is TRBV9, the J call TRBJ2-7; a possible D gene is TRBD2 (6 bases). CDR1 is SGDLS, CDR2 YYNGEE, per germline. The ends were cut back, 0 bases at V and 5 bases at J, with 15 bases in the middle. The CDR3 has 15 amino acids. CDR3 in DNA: TGTGCCAGCAGCGTAGGGCGGGACCCTACCCACGAGCAGTACTTC. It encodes CASSVGRDPTHEQYF.

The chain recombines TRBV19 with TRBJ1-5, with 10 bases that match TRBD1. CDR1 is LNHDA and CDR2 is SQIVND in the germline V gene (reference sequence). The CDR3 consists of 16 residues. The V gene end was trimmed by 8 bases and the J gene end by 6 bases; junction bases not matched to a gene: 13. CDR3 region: CASPRRQGAFCQPQHF. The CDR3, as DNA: TGTGCCAGTCCGCGGCGACAGGGGGCTTTTTGTCAGCCCCAGCATTTT.

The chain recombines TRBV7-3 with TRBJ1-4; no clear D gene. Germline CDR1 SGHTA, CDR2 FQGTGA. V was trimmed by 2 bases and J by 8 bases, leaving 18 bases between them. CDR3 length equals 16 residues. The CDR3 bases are TGTGCCAGCAGCTTAGGGAGCAACCATTTCGAGGAAAAACTGTTTTTT. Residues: CASSLGSNHFEEKLFF.